Shown below are 9 T cell receptor beta chains from a single sample sequenced in a study of blood T cell repertoires in COVID-19. Measured with immunoSEQ multiplex PCR; TCRdb has only the in-frame clones, and not every one. In the table there are fewer than 300,000 clones, around 89% of which are singletons. What was sequenced was peripheral blood. These receptors all stem from a man in his thirties or forties with acute or convalescent COVID-19.

The chain combines TRBV7-6 with TRBJ1-3; D perhaps matches TRBD1 (5 bases). This CDR3 is built from 18 residues. V lost 1 base and J 0 bases, leaving 16 bases between the germline ends. Germline values: CDR1 SGHVS, CDR2 FNYEAQ. The CDR3 DNA follows: TGTGCCAGCAGCTTAGTCCCGCGACAGTCAAGCTCTGGAAACACCATATATTTT. Protein: CASSLVPRQSSSGNTIYF.

The chain is built from TRBV2 and TRBJ2-1; D might be TRBD2 (6 bases). The V end was cut by 6 bases, the J end by 3 bases, with 18 bases between. The CDR3 sequence is 16 residues long. The germline gives CDR1 SNHLY, CDR2 FYNNEI. As DNA, the CDR3 is TGTGCCAGCAGCGTAATAGCGGCCCGCGGCTACAATGAGCAGTTCTTC. Translated, it gives CASSVIAARGYNEQFF.

The genes are TRBV11-2 and TRBJ2-3; no firm D call. CDR1 and CDR2 from the germline V gene are SGHAT and FQNNGV. The CDR3 runs to 15 residues. V was cut by 1 base and J by 10 bases, with 18 bases left in between. The CDR3 spells CASSLGPVATGAQYF. Here the CDR3 DNA reads TGTGCCAGCAGCTTAGGTCCTGTGGCGACGGGTGCGCAGTATTTT.

This sequence joins TRBV11-3 and TRBJ2-1; D perhaps matches TRBD2 (6 bases). The CDR3 has 15 residues. V was trimmed by 5 bases and J by 8 bases, leaving 19 bases between them. Germline CDR1 and CDR2: SGHNT and YENEEA. The CDR3 here is CASSPGGWVSDEQFF. The DNA for the CDR3 is TGTGCCAGCAGCCCAGGAGGGTGGGTTTCCGATGAGCAGTTCTTC.

The rearrangement joins TRBV29-1 to TRBJ1-5; D is perhaps TRBD1 (5 bases). Trimming stripped 6 bases from V and 7 bases from J, with 13 bases between. The germline V gene encodes CDR1 SQVTM and CDR2 ANQGSEA. The CDR3 is 12 residues long. The CDR3 DNA is TGCAGCGTCGTTATCGCAGGGCAGCCCCAGCATTTT. Translated, it gives CSVVIAGQPQHF. The full variable domain, with the rest looked up from reference TRBV29-1 and TRBJ1-5, is SAVISQKPSRDICQRGTSLTIQCQVDSQVTMMFWYRQQPGQSLTLIATANQGSEATYESGFVIDKFPISRPNLTFSTLTVSNMSPEDSSIYLCSVVIAGQPQHFGDGTRLSIL.

The rearrangement links TRBV5-1 to TRBJ2-1; 11 bases map to TRBD1. The V and J ends lost 3 bases and 7 bases, in that order; junction bases with no gene match: 12. The germline CDR1 and CDR2 sequences are SGHRS and YFSETQ. This CDR3 has 17 amino acids. The CDR3 nucleotides are TGCGCCAGCAGCTCAGGGGCTCTCGGACAGGGGGCGAATGAGCAGTTCTTC. It codes for CASSSGALGQGANEQFF.

This chain joins TRBV7-8 and TRBJ1-4, with D tentatively TRBD1 (5 bases). V lost 5 bases and J lost 2, with 15 bases in between. This CDR3 comprises 16 residues. The germline gives CDR1 SGHVS, CDR2 FQNEAQ. CDR3 sequence (DNA): TGTGCCAGCAGCCGCGGGGGTTTGGGCACTAATGAAAAACTGTTTTTT. Translating it yields CASSRGGLGTNEKLFF.

This chain links TRBV5-8 with TRBJ2-7, with D maybe TRBD1 (5 bases). Germline V gene lookup returns CDR1 SGHTS and CDR2 YDEGEE. The germline V and J ends were trimmed by 4 bases and 0 bases, with 8 bases remaining between them. This CDR3 spans 13 amino acids. The CDR3 sequence is CASSLGASYEQYF. The CDR3 DNA reads TGTGCCAGCAGCCTAGGGGCCTCCTACGAGCAGTACTTC.

The genes are TRBV10-3 and TRBJ1-1, with D unresolved. This CDR3 region has 11 residues. The germline CDR1 and CDR2 sequences are ENHRY and SYGVKD. V lost 2 bases to trimming and J lost 7 bases, with 5 bases between them. Here the CDR3 DNA reads TGTGCCATCAGTGAGACCAGTGAAGCTTTCTTT. Translating gives CAISETSEAFF.